The T cell receptor (beta chain) described here comes from a study of post-analysis software for immune sequencing data. Study-level background: Progressive-relapsing, secondary progressive and relapsing-remitting multiple sclerosis were among the disease courses included. The study, taken as a whole, reports: Compared with controls, patients had more of about 5 TRBV segments, including TRBV5-6, TRBV5-1 and TRBV20-1. Versus controls, multiple sclerosis patients showed significantly lower diversity (normalized Chao1). When the samples were clustered directly with F measure, those that had been prepared in the same batch showed strong co-clustering.

This clonotype was seen a handful of times. Its antigen is undetermined. Prepared TCR beta cDNA libraries contained unique molecular identifiers. With roughly 0.9 to 10 million T cells as the source, a few hundred thousand cDNA molecules resulted. TCRdb ran MiXCR on the PCR reads and lists one entry per CDR3 protein. Here the sample spans around 260,000 distinct CDR3 sequences, just over 35% being singletons. V lost 6 bases to trimming and J lost 8 bases; unmatched junction nucleotides: 9. The CDR3 is 14 residues long. Germline CDR1 is MNHNY and CDR2 is SVGAGI (reference sequence). The chain recombines TRBV6-6 with TRBJ1-4; the match to TRBD1 covers 7 bases. The source material was blood. The clonotype comes from a girl aged 5-17 years with multiple sclerosis. The CDR3 spells CASRFLQGNEKLFF. The DNA for the CDR3 is TGTGCCAGCAGGTTCCTACAGGGGAACGAAAAACTGTTTTTT.